One and the same sample provided the 30 T cell receptor beta chains below, sequenced in a study of cytomegalovirus exposure and HLA in healthy donors. Both 60 Vbeta primers and 13 Jbeta primers went into the PCR. Using immunoSEQ multiplex PCR, the repertoire was profiled, and TCRdb retains in-frame clones only, with some absent. The profile shows some 150,000 clones, more than 70% of them singletons. Specimen: PBMCs. The receptors shown here come from a man aged 55 to 70 in good health and CMV-seronegative.

The chain couples TRBV18 to TRBJ2-3; 10 bases fit TRBD1. Looked up from germline, CDR1 is KGHSH and CDR2 is LQKENI. V dropped 3 bases and J dropped 3; count of bases not matched to a gene: 0. This CDR3 comprises 14 residues. The CDR3 bases are TGTGCCAGCTCACCGGGACAGGGGACAGATACGCAGTATTTT. As protein: CASSPGQGTDTQYF.

The chain links TRBV4-1 to TRBJ1-1, with D unclear. The CDR3 is 11 amino acids. Germline CDR1 MGHRA, CDR2 YSYEKL. Deletions cut 6 bases from V and 2 bases from J, with 4 bases between. The CDR3 DNA reads TGCGCCAGCAGGGCTAACACTGAAGCTTTCTTT. Amino acid sequence: CASRANTEAFF.

The V call is TRBV7-6, the J call TRBJ1-1; TRBD1 matches 9 bases. Germline V CDR1 and CDR2: SGHVS, FNYEAQ. J lost 3 bases, V lost 5 bases, and 13 bases had no gene match. The CDR3 sequence is 17 residues long. CDR3 nucleotides: TGTGCCAGCAGCCTTTGGCTTCTACAGGGGGCTGACACTGAAGCTTTCTTT. Its protein is CASSLWLLQGADTEAFF. The complete variable domain, with remaining parts taken from reference TRBV7-6 and TRBJ1-1, reads GAGVSQSPRYKVTKRGQDVALRCDPISGHVSLYWYRQALGQGPEFLTYFNYEAQQDKSGLPNDRFSAERPEGSISTLTIQRTEQRDSAMYRCASSLWLLQGADTEAFFGQGTRLTVV.

The chain is built from TRBV19 and TRBJ2-7; TRBD1 matches at 7 bases. This CDR3 spans 15 amino acids. V was pared by 9 bases and J by 1 base, with 12 bases of the junction left unmatched. CDR1 LNHDA and CDR2 SQIVND come from the germline V gene (reference sequence). The CDR3 DNA is TGTGCCAGCAAGGAGACCGGGACAGTATCCTACGAGCAGTACTTC. This translates into CASKETGTVSYEQYF.

The chain couples TRBV21-1 to TRBJ1-4; the table's D call TRBD1 went unverified against the DNA. TRBV21-1 is tagged as a pseudogene. The CDR3 spans 19 residues. The CDR3 loop is CASSAMTGKTSKVNEKLFF. CDR3 nucleotides: TGTGCCAGCAGCGCTATGACAGGGAAAACTTCTAAGGTTAATGAAAAACTGTTTTTT.

The gene calls are TRBV6-1 and TRBJ2-3, with D tentatively TRBD2 (6 bases). Trimming left V 10 bases short and J 6 bases short, with 20 bases between. Germline CDR1 MNHNS, CDR2 SASEGT. CDR3 length equals 14 residues. The CDR3 loop is CATRLRDSPDTQYF. CDR3 sequence (DNA): TGTGCCACGCGATTGCGGGACTCACCCGATACGCAGTATTTT.

The V and J genes are TRBV27 and TRBJ1-3; TRBD1 aligns across 8 bases. J gave up 0 bases and V 3 bases, and 10 bases lay outside the gene matches. Germline lookup yields CDR1 MNHEY and CDR2 SMNVEV (reference sequence). The CDR3 runs to 18 residues. The CDR3 region is CASSFRDRLLLSGNTIYF. The DNA for the CDR3 is TGTGCCAGCAGTTTTCGGGACAGGCTACTCCTCTCTGGAAACACCATATATTTT.

The rearrangement uses TRBV5-4 and TRBJ2-5; the D is unclear. CDR1 is SGHNT and CDR2 is YYREEE in the germline V gene (reference sequence). The ends were cut back, 0 bases at V and 3 bases at J, with 9 bases in the middle. The CDR3 runs 14 residues. The CDR3 sequence is CASSLVGRKETQYF. Here the CDR3 DNA reads TGTGCCAGCAGCTTGGTCGGCAGGAAAGAGACCCAGTACTTC.

The genes are TRBV21-1 and TRBJ2-5; the DNA was not compared with TRBD2, the D call given in the table. TRBV21-1 is recorded as a pseudogene. This CDR3 comprises 16 residues. The CDR3 DNA reads TGTGCCAGCAGCAAAGAGGATAATAGCGGGGACGAGACCCAGTACTTC. It codes for CASSKEDNSGDETQYF.

V usage is TRBV6-5 and J usage is TRBJ1-2, with a weak D call TRBD1 (6 bases). CDR3 length: 16 residues. V was pared by 4 bases and J by 3 bases, with 18 bases between. CDR1 MNHEY and CDR2 SVGAGI come from the germline V gene. The CDR3: CASSWERTAEDYGYTF. For the CDR3, the DNA is TGTGCCAGCAGTTGGGAAAGGACAGCCGAGGACTATGGCTACACCTTC.

The rearrangement links TRBV7-3 to TRBJ2-3; possible D gene TRBD2, 5 bases. Germline-derived CDR1 and CDR2 are SGHTA and FQGTGA. This CDR3 has 14 residues. Trimming removed 5 bases from V and 4 bases from J, with 13 bases in between. CDR3 DNA sequence: TGTGCCAGCAGCGAGGGCCTGGGGTCAGATACGCAGTATTTT. Translating gives CASSEGLGSDTQYF.

This clone appeared a few times. The chain links TRBV5-1 to TRBJ1-2; perhaps TRBD1 as D (5 bases). The length of the CDR3 is 15 residues. Germline V gene lookup returns CDR1 SGHRS and CDR2 YFSETQ. Trimming left V 4 bases short and J 0 bases short, with 13 bases between. Written as DNA, the CDR3 is TGCGCCAGCAGCCGGGCGGACAATTCTAACTATGGCTACACCTTC. Protein: CASSRADNSNYGYTF.

The J gene is TRBJ1-1, the V gene TRBV7-2; unclear D gene. The CDR3 totals 13 residues. CDR1 and CDR2 (germline): SGHTA, FQGNSA. Trimming left V 5 bases short and J 1 base short, with 8 bases between. This chain's CDR3 is CASSDTGNTEAFF. In nucleotides, the CDR3 is TGTGCCAGCAGCGATACTGGGAACACTGAAGCTTTCTTT. The whole variable domain, filled in from reference TRBV7-2 and TRBJ1-1, reads GAGVSQSPSNKVTEKGKDVELRCDPISGHTALYWYRQSLGQGLEFLIYFQGNSAPDKSGLPSDRFSAERTGGSVSTLTIQRTQQEDSAVYLCASSDTGNTEAFFGQGTRLTVV.

The chain recombines TRBV5-6 with TRBJ2-5, with D possibly being TRBD2 (5 bases). Deletions cut 4 bases from V and 5 bases from J, with 12 bases between. Germline CDR1 SGHDT, CDR2 YYEEEE. The CDR3 contains 13 residues. In DNA, the CDR3 is TGTGCCAGCAGCCGGCGGGTCGTGGAGACCCAGTACTTC. Residues: CASSRRVVETQYF.

The rearrangement uses TRBV15 and TRBJ2-5, with 7 bases matching TRBD2. This CDR3 region has 16 residues. The V segment lost 0 bases and the J segment 4 bases; nucleotides outside the gene matches: 8. Germline values: CDR1 LNHNV, CDR2 YYDKDF (reference sequence). The CDR3, as DNA: TGTGCCACCAGCAGAGATGGTGGGGGGGTGGGAGAGACCCAGTACTTC. Translation gives CATSRDGGGVGETQYF.

Written as DNA, the CDR3 is TGTGCCAGTAGTATAGTTTCGGCAGGAAATAGCAATCAGCCCCAGCATTTT. Protein product: CASSIVSAGNSNQPQHF. The chain has TRBV19 and TRBJ1-5; D is ambiguous. This CDR3 region has 17 residues. Germline V gene sequence: CDR1 LNHDA, CDR2 SQIVND (reference sequence). Trimming stripped 1 base from V and 0 bases from J, with 13 bases between.

In its sample, this clone was seen a few times. The V gene is TRBV28, the J gene TRBJ1-2; TRBD1 matches at 7 bases. The CDR3 spans 13 residues. CDR1 MDHEN and CDR2 SYDVKM come from the germline V gene. V was clipped by 1 base and J by 6 bases; unmatched bases: 2. Here the CDR3 reads CASSLLQGNGYTF. In DNA, the CDR3 is TGTGCCAGCAGTTTATTACAGGGGAATGGCTACACCTTC.

V gene TRBV27 combines with J gene TRBJ1-1; D is ambiguous. This CDR3 has 11 amino acids. Germline V gene sequence: CDR1 MNHEY, CDR2 SMNVEV (reference sequence). V was shortened by 5 bases and J by 4 bases, with 5 bases between the two germline ends. The CDR3 loop is CASSRGTEAFF. As DNA, the CDR3 is TGTGCCAGCAGTCGGGGCACTGAAGCTTTCTTT.

The chain recombines TRBV5-1 with TRBJ2-3; TRBD2 matches 11 bases. V lost 4 bases to trimming and J lost 4 bases; unmatched junction nucleotides: 8. Germline assignment: CDR1 SGHRS and CDR2 YFSETQ. This CDR3 has 16 amino acids. Written as DNA, the CDR3 is TGCGCCAGCAGCCCAATAGCGGGGGGGCTGTCAGATACGCAGTATTTT. Its translation is CASSPIAGGLSDTQYF.

The CDR3 here is CASSSQGATNEKLFF. The CDR3 DNA follows: TGCGCCAGCAGCTCACAGGGGGCAACTAATGAAAAACTGTTTTTT. The chain uses TRBV5-1 and TRBJ1-4; 8 positions match TRBD1. The CDR3 contains 15 residues. CDR1 SGHRS and CDR2 YFSETQ come from the germline V gene. V lost 3 bases to trimming and J lost 0 bases; unmatched junction nucleotides: 1.

Comments on this clone: The junction does not match germline at one end; this may be a read error. This chain links TRBV6-5 with TRBJ1-5, with D perhaps matching TRBD1 (5 bases). Per germline, CDR1 MNHEY and CDR2 SVGAGI. The CDR3 covers 14 residues. The CDR3: CASSYSGANQPRHF. CDR3 DNA sequence: TGTGCCAGCAGTTACTCAGGGGCAAATCAGCCCCGGCATTTT.

CDR3 sequence reads: CASKTAGHSPLHF. CDR3 bases: TGTGCCAGCAAGACAGCGGGCCATTCACCCCTCCACTTT. J is TRBJ1-6 and V is TRBV25-1, with D perhaps TRBD1 (5 bases). Trimming cost V 7 bases and J 8 bases, with 12 bases left between them. The CDR3 loop spans 13 amino acids. Germline V lookup: CDR1 MGHDK, CDR2 SYGVNS.

The chain carries TRBV15 and TRBJ2-1, with 8 nucleotides matching TRBD2. Germline CDR1 reads LNHNV; CDR2 reads YYDKDF (reference sequence). The V segment lost 0 bases and the J segment 7 bases; nucleotides outside the gene matches: 5. This CDR3 has 15 amino acids. The CDR3 sequence: CATSRDPKRGNEQFF. As DNA, the CDR3 is TGTGCCACCAGCAGAGATCCAAAGCGGGGGAATGAGCAGTTCTTC. Looking up the rest from reference TRBV15 and TRBJ2-1 gives the full variable domain: DAMVIQNPRYQVTQFGKPVTLSCSQTLNHNVMYWYQQKSSQAPKLLFHYYDKDFNNEADTPDNFQSRRPNTSFCFLDIRSPGLGDTAMYLCATSRDPKRGNEQFFGPGTRLTVL.

V and J are TRBV28 and TRBJ2-5, with 12 bases that match TRBD2. Germline values: CDR1 MDHEN, CDR2 SYDVKM. V was clipped by 5 bases and J by 4 bases; unmatched bases: 5. CDR3 length: 15 residues. DNA of the CDR3: TGTGCCAGCAGTACCCGGACTAGCGGGGCAGAGACCCAGTACTTC. Amino acids: CASSTRTSGAETQYF.

The genes are TRBV28 and TRBJ1-4; no firm D call. The germline V gene has CDR1 MDHEN and CDR2 SYDVKM. Trimming took off 6 bases at V and 7 bases at J, with 18 bases between the two ends. The CDR3 runs to 15 residues. As DNA, the CDR3 is TGTGCCAGCAGACAATCCGGGCCGAGGGTTGAAAAACTGTTTTTT. Amino acid sequence: CASRQSGPRVEKLFF.

The chain employs TRBV6-1 and TRBJ1-2, with 8 bases lining up with TRBD1. The CDR3 contains 13 residues. Trimming at V came to 6 bases and at J to 8 bases, leaving 8 bases not matched to a gene. The germline V gene encodes CDR1 MNHNS and CDR2 SASEGT. The CDR3 spells CASSLTGVDGYTF. DNA of the CDR3: TGTGCCAGCAGCCTGACAGGGGTTGACGGCTACACCTTC.

The chain employs TRBV7-9 and TRBJ1-2, with D hard to call. CDR1 is SEHNR and CDR2 is FQNEAQ in the germline V gene (reference sequence). Trimming took off 1 base at V and 2 bases at J, with 5 bases between the two ends. The CDR3 runs 13 residues. The CDR3 loop reads CASSLGLNYGYTF. In DNA form, the CDR3 reads TGTGCCAGCAGCTTAGGACTGAACTATGGCTACACCTTC.

The chain is built from TRBV7-2 and TRBJ2-1; 11 positions match TRBD2. The V gene end was trimmed by 5 bases and the J gene end by 4 bases; junction bases not matched to a gene: 7. Germline CDR1 is SGHTA and CDR2 is FQGNSA. The CDR3 has 16 residues. CDR3 loop: CASSLRLAGRYNEQFF. The CDR3 DNA reads TGTGCCAGCAGCCTACGACTAGCGGGACGGTACAATGAGCAGTTCTTC.

The genes are TRBV7-2 and TRBJ2-7; D gene uncertain. Germline CDR1 is SGHTA and CDR2 is FQGNSA. This CDR3 contains 14 residues. Trimming removed 3 bases from V and 4 bases from J, with 13 bases in between. The CDR3 DNA sequence: TGTGCCAGCAGCTTTGTGGGCGTCGAATACGAGCAGTACTTC. Amino acid sequence: CASSFVGVEYEQYF.

This clone turned up a few times. The rearrangement uses TRBV4-1 and TRBJ2-7; D is perhaps TRBD1 (5 bases). Trimming removed 1 base at V and 3 bases at J, with 13 bases between. Germline loops: CDR1 MGHRA, CDR2 YSYEKL. The CDR3 has 15 residues. CDR3 amino acids: CASSQGERGLYEQYF. The CDR3 DNA reads as TGCGCCAGCAGCCAAGGGGAAAGGGGTCTCTACGAGCAGTACTTC.